The rows below give T cell receptor beta chains drawn from one sample of a study of T-cell memory formation after mild COVID-19. TCRdb fed the 5' RACE reads into MiXCR, producing one record per CDR3 protein. The table includes about 120,000 distinct CDR3 sequences, about 20% detected once. Sequencing was done on a sample of PBMCs or a T cell subset sorted from them (not recorded which). The receptors stem from a man aged 18 to 29 who had mild COVID-19 (a few samples of this study predate the infection). Cell type and time point are not known. Each CDR3 is given with its conserved first and last residue. The D gene is left open where the match is weak. Clone size is not always given. Where it is, it says once, few, many or a class for expanded clones.

d_gene: NA
j_gene: TRBJ2-7
abundance: few
v_gene: TRBV7-2
CDR3aa: CASVPSMGYEQYF
CDR3nt: TGTGCCAGCGTCCCTTCCATGGGGTACGAGCAGTACTTC

d_gene: NA
j_gene: TRBJ1-5
abundance: NA
v_gene: TRBV4-1
CDR3aa: CASSQESGGGGHQPQHF
CDR3nt: TGCGCCAGCAGCCAAGAGAGCGGAGGGGGAGGACATCAGCCCCAGCATTTT

d_gene: NA
j_gene: TRBJ1-2
abundance: few
v_gene: TRBV19
CDR3aa: CASTSRLGNVYGYTF
CDR3nt: TGTGCCAGTACTTCCCGGCTAGGGAATGTCTATGGCTACACCTTC

d_gene: NA
j_gene: TRBJ2-2
abundance: few
v_gene: TRBV7-2
CDR3aa: CASSPPQGGNTGELFF
CDR3nt: TGTGCCAGCAGCCCGCCGCAGGGAGGAAACACCGGGGAGCTGTTTTTT

d_gene: NA
j_gene: TRBJ2-1
abundance: few
v_gene: TRBV7-8
CDR3aa: CASSLAWTNEQFF
CDR3nt: TGTGCCAGCAGCTTAGCGTGGACGAATGAGCAGTTCTTC

d_gene: NA
j_gene: TRBJ2-3
abundance: few
v_gene: TRBV27
CDR3aa: CASSLLGDTDTQYF
CDR3nt: TGTGCCAGCAGCCTCTTGGGAGACACAGATACGCAGTATTTT

d_gene: NA
j_gene: TRBJ2-3
abundance: NA
v_gene: TRBV3-1
CDR3aa: CASSQDRLTHLRTDTQYF
CDR3nt: TGTGCCAGCAGCCAAGACCGGCTAACACACCTACGCACAGATACGCAGTATTTT

d_gene: NA
j_gene: TRBJ2-3
abundance: many
v_gene: TRBV20-1
CDR3aa: CSAREGITGPLTDTQYF
CDR3nt: TGCAGTGCTAGAGAAGGAATTACGGGACCCCTCACAGATACGCAGTATTTT

d_gene: TRBD1
j_gene: TRBJ1-1
abundance: NA
v_gene: TRBV5-1
CDR3aa: CASSPGTGATEAFF
CDR3nt: TGCGCCAGCAGCCCTGGAACAGGGGCCACTGAAGCTTTCTTT

d_gene: NA
j_gene: TRBJ2-5
abundance: few
v_gene: TRBV7-6
CDR3aa: CASSAYQETQYF
CDR3nt: TGTGCCAGCAGTGCGTACCAAGAGACCCAGTACTTC

d_gene: NA
j_gene: TRBJ2-7
abundance: many
v_gene: TRBV30
CDR3aa: CAWSVGATALAEQYF
CDR3nt: TGTGCCTGGAGTGTAGGGGCGACGGCCCTGGCCGAGCAGTACTTC

d_gene: NA
j_gene: TRBJ2-7
abundance: NA
v_gene: TRBV4-1
CDR3aa: CASSPRGSGPYEQYF
CDR3nt: TGCGCCAGCAGCCCTCGGGGTAGCGGACCCTACGAGCAGTACTTC

d_gene: NA
j_gene: TRBJ1-2
abundance: NA
v_gene: TRBV24-1
CDR3aa: CATSDFTVTYGYTF
CDR3nt: TGTGCCACCAGTGATTTTACGGTGACCTATGGCTACACCTTC

d_gene: NA
j_gene: TRBJ2-3
abundance: NA
v_gene: TRBV6-6
CDR3aa: CASSQGPFGDTQYF
CDR3nt: TGTGCCAGCAGTCAAGGTCCTTTCGGAGATACGCAGTATTTT

d_gene: NA
j_gene: TRBJ2-3
abundance: NA
v_gene: TRBV15
CDR3aa: CATSRVSKATQYF
CDR3nt: TGTGCCACCAGCAGAGTGTCTAAGGCTACGCAGTATTTT

d_gene: TRBD1
j_gene: TRBJ2-1
abundance: few
v_gene: TRBV6-2/TRBV6-3
CDR3aa: CASNLGGEQFF
CDR3nt: TGTGCCAGCAACCTAGGGGGCGAGCAGTTCTTC

d_gene: NA
j_gene: TRBJ2-3
abundance: few
v_gene: TRBV7-9
CDR3aa: CASGGAEIYTQYF
CDR3nt: TGTGCCAGCGGGGGGGCGGAGATATATACGCAGTATTTT

d_gene: NA
j_gene: TRBJ2-1
abundance: NA
v_gene: TRBV2
CDR3aa: CASSGGLDNEQFF
CDR3nt: TGTGCCAGCAGTGGGGGTCTCGACAATGAGCAGTTCTTC

d_gene: NA
j_gene: TRBJ2-5
abundance: NA
v_gene: TRBV7-6
CDR3aa: CASSLEPSRQETQYF
CDR3nt: TGTGCCAGCAGCTTAGAGCCTAGCCGGCAAGAGACCCAGTACTTC

d_gene: TRBD2
j_gene: TRBJ2-5
abundance: NA
v_gene: TRBV11-2
CDR3aa: CASSLSGGAPETQYF
CDR3nt: TGTGCCAGCAGCCTAAGCGGGGGGGCCCCAGAGACCCAGTACTTC

d_gene: NA
j_gene: TRBJ2-2
abundance: NA
v_gene: TRBV19
CDR3aa: CASRGLTSGELFF
CDR3nt: TGTGCCAGTAGGGGTCTCACCTCCGGGGAGCTGTTTTTT

d_gene: TRBD1
j_gene: TRBJ2-5
abundance: NA
v_gene: TRBV29-1
CDR3aa: CSVPGQGWTQYF
CDR3nt: TGCAGCGTCCCCGGACAGGGATGGACCCAGTACTTC

d_gene: TRBD2
j_gene: TRBJ2-2
abundance: few
v_gene: TRBV28
CDR3aa: CATTGRGAGELFF
CDR3nt: TGTGCCACTACCGGGAGGGGGGCCGGGGAGCTGTTTTTT

d_gene: NA
j_gene: TRBJ2-2
abundance: few
v_gene: TRBV9
CDR3aa: CASSVTGADTGELFF
CDR3nt: TGTGCCAGCAGCGTAACGGGGGCGGACACCGGGGAGCTGTTTTTT